This T cell receptor (beta chain) was documented in a study of regulatory dendritic cells for organ transplantation. Only in-frame clones appear in the TCRdb table, and some are missing; sequencing was by immunoSEQ multiplex PCR. The profile covers fewer than 50,000 clones, with around 90% appearing a single time and approximately 0.11% taken by the ten largest. FACS sorted CD4+ or CD8+ T cells into CD45RA+ naive and CD45RO+ memory. Trimming cost V 2 bases and J 10 bases; bases outside gene matches: 8. This CDR3 comprises 15 residues. From germline, CDR1 is MDHEN and CDR2 SYDVKM. V usage is TRBV28 and J usage is TRBJ1-5; the match to TRBD1 covers 10 bases. This sequence originates from a human donor in good health. The source material was naive CD8+ T cells from blood. The sample's subset: CD45RA+ naive T cells. This chain's CDR3 is CASSLRDRGLDPQHF. For the CDR3, the DNA is TGTGCCAGCAGTTTAAGGGACAGGGGCTTAGATCCCCAGCATTTT.